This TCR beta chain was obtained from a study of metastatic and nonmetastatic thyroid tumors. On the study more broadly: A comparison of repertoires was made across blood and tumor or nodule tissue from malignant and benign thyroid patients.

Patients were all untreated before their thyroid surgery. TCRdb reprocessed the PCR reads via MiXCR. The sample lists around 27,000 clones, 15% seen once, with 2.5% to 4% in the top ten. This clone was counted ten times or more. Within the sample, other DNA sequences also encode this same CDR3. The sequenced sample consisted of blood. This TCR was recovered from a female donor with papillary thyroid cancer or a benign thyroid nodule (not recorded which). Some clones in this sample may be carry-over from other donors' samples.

CDR3 residues: CASSYFGLGGDTEAFF. In DNA, the CDR3 is TGTGCCAGCAGTTACTTTGGCCTCGGCGGGGATACTGAAGCTTTCTTT. The V call is TRBV6-5, the J call TRBJ1-1; D is unclear. V lost 1 base to trimming and J lost 5 bases, with 17 bases between them. The CDR3 runs to 16 residues. Germline CDR1 is MNHEY and CDR2 is SVGAGI.